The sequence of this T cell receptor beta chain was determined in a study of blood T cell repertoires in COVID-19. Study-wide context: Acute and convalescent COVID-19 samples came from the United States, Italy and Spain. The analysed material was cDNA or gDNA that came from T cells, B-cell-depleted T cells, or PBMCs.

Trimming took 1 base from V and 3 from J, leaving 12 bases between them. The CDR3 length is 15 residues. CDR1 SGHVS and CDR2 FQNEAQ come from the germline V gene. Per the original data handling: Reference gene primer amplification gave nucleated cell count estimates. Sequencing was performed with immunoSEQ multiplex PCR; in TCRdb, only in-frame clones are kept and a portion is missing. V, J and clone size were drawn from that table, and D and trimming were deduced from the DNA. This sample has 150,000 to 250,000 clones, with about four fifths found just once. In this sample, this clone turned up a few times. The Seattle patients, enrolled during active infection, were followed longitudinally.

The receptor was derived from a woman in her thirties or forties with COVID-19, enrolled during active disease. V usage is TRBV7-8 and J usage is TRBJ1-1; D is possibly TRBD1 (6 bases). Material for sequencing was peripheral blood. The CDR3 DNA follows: TGTGCCAGCAGCTTAGTGGGGGCGTGGGACACTGAAGCTTTCTTT. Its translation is CASSLVGAWDTEAFF.